At least ten counts were recorded for the clone carrying this T cell receptor beta chain. What it binds is unknown. This record belongs to a study of regulatory T cells in long-lasting Graves disease. J lost 3 bases, V lost 5 bases, and 16 bases had no gene match. CDR3 length: 18 residues. Germline-derived CDR1 and CDR2 are MDHEN and SYDVKM. Stated time point: newly diagnosed GD, antithyroid drugs for less than 3 months. Construction of the TCR library relied on RNA isolated from PBMCs. In building TCR beta libraries, iRepertoire HTBI primers were used together with Arm-PCR of CDR3 regions. Each CDR3 protein is one row after TCRdb ran MiXCR on the multiplex PCR reads. The table has about 620,000 distinct CDR3 sequences, roughly 15% seen once. Points from the study as a whole: Favored gene segments in persistent disease were TRBV28, TRBJ1-2 and TRBJ2-5.

These data are also associated with another study on T cells in Graves' hyperthyroidism and ophthalmopathy.

The chain uses TRBV28 and TRBJ2-7; 10 bases match TRBD2. The sample here was peripheral blood mononuclear cells (PBMCs), taken at new diagnosis, from a patient treated with antithyroid drugs. The TCR was taken from a woman aged 30 to 39 with Graves disease. CDR3 residues: CASSHEMSSGSRGYEQYF. The CDR3 bases are TGTGCCAGCAGTCACGAAATGTCTAGCGGGAGTAGGGGCTACGAGCAGTACTTC.